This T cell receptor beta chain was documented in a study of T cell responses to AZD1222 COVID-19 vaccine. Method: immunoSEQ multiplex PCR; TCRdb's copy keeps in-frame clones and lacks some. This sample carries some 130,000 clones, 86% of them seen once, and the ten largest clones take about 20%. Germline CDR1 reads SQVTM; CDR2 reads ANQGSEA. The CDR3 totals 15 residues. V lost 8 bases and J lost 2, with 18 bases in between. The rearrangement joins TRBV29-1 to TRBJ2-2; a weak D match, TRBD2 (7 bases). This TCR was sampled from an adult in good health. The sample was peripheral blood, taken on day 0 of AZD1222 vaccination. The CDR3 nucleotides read TGCAGCTCAAGCGCGGGGGACACTAACACCGGGGAGCTGTTTTTT. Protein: CSSSAGDTNTGELFF.